This TCR beta chain was identified in a study of regulatory T cells in long-lasting Graves disease. Study results and limitations: Among samples with persistent disease, TRBV28, TRBJ1-2 and TRBJ2-5 were favored.

Through Arm-PCR of CDR3 regions and iRepertoire HTBI primers, TCR beta libraries were built. Using its own MiXCR run on the multiplex PCR reads, TCRdb lists one record per CDR3 protein. The sample shows roughly 450,000 distinct CDR3 sequences, roughly 20% of them seen only once. Time point specified: persistent/refractory GD, antithyroid drugs over 5 years with positive TRAb. Extracted RNA from PBMCs served as the source of the TCR library. Trimming pared 2 bases from V and 8 bases from J, leaving 6 bases between. Looked up from germline, CDR1 is KGHSH and CDR2 is LQKENI. The CDR3 length is 11 residues. This clonotype came up a few times. No antigen is known for it.

The rearrangement joins TRBV18 to TRBJ2-5; D gene uncertain. The clonotype comes from a female donor with Graves disease. Here the sequenced sample was peripheral blood mononuclear cells (PBMCs), taken when the disease was refractory, from a patient treated with antithyroid drugs. The CDR3 region has the DNA TGTGCCAGCTCACCAACCACCACCCAGTACTTC. It specifies CASSPTTTQYF.